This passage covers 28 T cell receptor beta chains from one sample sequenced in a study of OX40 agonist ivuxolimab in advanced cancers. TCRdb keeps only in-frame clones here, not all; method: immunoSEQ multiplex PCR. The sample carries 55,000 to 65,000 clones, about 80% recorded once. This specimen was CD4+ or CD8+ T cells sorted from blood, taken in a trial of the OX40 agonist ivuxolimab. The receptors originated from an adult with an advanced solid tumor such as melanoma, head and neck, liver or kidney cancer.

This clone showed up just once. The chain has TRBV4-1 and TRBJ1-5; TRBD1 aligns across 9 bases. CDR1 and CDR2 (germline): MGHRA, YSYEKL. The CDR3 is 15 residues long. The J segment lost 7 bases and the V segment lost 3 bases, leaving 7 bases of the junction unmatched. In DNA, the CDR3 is TGCGCCAGCAGCCAGGAGGACAGGGGAGGGCAGCCCCAGCATTTT. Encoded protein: CASSQEDRGGQPQHF.

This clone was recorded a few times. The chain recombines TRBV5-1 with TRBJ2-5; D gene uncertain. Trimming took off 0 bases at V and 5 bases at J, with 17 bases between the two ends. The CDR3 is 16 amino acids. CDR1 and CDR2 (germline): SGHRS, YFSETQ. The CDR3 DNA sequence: TGCGCCAGCAGCTTGGCCATACGACGTGCGGCCGAGACCCAGTACTTC. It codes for CASSLAIRRAAETQYF. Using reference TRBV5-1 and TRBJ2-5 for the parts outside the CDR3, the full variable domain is KAGVTQTPRYLIKTRGQQVTLSCSPISGHRSVSWYQQTPGQGLQFLFEYFSETQRNKGNFPGRFSGRQFSNSRSEMNVSTLELGDSALYLCASSLAIRRAAETQYFGPGTRLLVL.

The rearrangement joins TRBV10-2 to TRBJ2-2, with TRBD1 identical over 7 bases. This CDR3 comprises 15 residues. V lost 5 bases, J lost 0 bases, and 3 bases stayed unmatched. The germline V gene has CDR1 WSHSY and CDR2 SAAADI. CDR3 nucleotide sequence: TGCGCCAGCAGTTTGGGGACAGCGAACACCGGGGAGCTGTTTTTT. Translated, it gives CASSLGTANTGELFF.

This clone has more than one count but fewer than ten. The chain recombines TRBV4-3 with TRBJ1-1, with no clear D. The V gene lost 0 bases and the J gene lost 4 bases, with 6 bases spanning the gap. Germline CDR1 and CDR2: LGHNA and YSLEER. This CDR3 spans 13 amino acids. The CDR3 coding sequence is TGCGCCAGCAGCCAAGATCCGGGCACTGAAGCTTTCTTT. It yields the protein CASSQDPGTEAFF.

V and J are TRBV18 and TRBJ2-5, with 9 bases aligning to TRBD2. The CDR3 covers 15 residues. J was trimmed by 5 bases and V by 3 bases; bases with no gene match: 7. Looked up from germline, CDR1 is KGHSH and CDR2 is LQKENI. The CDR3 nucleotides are TGTGCCAGCTCACCGAAAGCGGGAGGCCGGGAGACCCAGTACTTC. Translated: CASSPKAGGRETQYF.

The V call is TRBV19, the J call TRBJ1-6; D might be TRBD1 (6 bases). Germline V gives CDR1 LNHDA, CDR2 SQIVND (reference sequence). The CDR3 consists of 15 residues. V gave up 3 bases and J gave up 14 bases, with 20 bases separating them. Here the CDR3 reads CASSIVGAAFGALHF. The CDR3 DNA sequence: TGTGCCAGTAGTATTGTGGGGGCCGCCTTTGGAGCCCTCCACTTT.

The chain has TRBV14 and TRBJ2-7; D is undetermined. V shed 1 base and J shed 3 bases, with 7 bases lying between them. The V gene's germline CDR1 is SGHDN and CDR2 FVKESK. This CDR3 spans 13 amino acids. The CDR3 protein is CASSQVGFYEQYF. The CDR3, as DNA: TGTGCCAGCAGCCAAGTGGGCTTCTACGAGCAGTACTTC.

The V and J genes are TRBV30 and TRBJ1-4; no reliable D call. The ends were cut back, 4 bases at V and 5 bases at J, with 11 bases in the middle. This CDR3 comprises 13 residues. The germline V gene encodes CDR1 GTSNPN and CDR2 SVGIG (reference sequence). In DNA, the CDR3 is TGTGCCTGGACAATCGTGCACAATGAAAAACTGTTTTTT. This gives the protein CAWTIVHNEKLFF.

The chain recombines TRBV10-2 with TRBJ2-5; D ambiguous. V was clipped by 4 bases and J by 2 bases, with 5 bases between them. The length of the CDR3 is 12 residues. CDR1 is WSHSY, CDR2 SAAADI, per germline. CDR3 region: CASSAVQETQYF. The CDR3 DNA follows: TGCGCCAGCAGTGCGGTACAAGAGACCCAGTACTTC.

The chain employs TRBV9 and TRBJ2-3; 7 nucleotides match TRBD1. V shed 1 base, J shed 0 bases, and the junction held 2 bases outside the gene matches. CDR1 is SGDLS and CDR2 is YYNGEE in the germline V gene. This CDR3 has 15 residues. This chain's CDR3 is CASSVTGASTDTQYF. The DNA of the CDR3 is TGTGCCAGCAGCGTAACAGGGGCCAGCACAGATACGCAGTATTTT.

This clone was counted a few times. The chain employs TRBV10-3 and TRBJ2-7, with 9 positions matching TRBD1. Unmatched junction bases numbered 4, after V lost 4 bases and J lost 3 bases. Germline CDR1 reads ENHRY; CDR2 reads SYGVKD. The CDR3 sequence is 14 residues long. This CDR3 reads CAISVQGAIYEQYF. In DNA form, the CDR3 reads TGTGCCATCAGTGTACAGGGGGCGATCTACGAGCAGTACTTC.

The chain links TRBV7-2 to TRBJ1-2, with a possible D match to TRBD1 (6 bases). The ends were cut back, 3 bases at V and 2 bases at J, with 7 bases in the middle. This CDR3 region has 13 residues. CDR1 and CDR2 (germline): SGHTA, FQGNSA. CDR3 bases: TGTGCCAGCAGCTTCGACAGGAACTATGGCTACACCTTC. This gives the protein CASSFDRNYGYTF. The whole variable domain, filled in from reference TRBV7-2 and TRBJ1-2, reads GAGVSQSPSNKVTEKGKDVELRCDPISGHTALYWYRQSLGQGLEFLIYFQGNSAPDKSGLPSDRFSAERTGGSVSTLTIQRTQQEDSAVYLCASSFDRNYGYTFGSGTRLTVV.

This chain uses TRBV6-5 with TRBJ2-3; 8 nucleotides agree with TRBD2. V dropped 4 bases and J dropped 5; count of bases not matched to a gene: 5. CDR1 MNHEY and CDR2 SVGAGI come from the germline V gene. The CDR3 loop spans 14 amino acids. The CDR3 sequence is CASSSSGRGDTQYF. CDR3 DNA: TGTGCCAGCAGTTCAAGCGGGAGAGGAGATACGCAGTATTTT.

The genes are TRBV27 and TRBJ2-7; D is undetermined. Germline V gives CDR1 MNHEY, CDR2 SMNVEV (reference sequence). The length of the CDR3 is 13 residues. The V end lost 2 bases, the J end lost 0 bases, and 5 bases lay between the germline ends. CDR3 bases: TGTGCCAGCAGTTTAAAGCGCTCCTACGAGCAGTACTTC. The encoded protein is CASSLKRSYEQYF.

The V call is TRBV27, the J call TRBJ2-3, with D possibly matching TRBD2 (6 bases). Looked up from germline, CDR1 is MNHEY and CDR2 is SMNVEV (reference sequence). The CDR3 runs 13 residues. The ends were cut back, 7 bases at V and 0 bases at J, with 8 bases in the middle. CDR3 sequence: CASKDYSTDTQYF. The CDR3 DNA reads TGTGCCAGCAAGGACTACAGCACAGATACGCAGTATTTT.

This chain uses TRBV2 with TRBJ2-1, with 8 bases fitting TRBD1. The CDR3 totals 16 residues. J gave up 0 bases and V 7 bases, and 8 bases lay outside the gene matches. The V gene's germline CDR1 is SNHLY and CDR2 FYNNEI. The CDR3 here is CASTQDRADSYNEQFF. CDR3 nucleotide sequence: TGTGCCAGCACCCAGGACAGGGCAGACTCCTACAATGAGCAGTTCTTC.

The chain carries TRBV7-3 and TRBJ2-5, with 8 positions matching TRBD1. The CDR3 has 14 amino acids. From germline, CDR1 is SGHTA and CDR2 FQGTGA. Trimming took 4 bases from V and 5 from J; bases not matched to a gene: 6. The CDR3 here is CASSWQGAGETQYF. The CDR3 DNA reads TGTGCCAGCAGCTGGCAGGGGGCCGGGGAGACCCAGTACTTC.

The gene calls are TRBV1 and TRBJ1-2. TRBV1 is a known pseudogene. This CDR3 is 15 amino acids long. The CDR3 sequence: CTSRIPVRKTYGYTF. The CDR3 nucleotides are TGCACCAGCAGAATACCTGTGCGAAAGACCTATGGCTACACCTTC.

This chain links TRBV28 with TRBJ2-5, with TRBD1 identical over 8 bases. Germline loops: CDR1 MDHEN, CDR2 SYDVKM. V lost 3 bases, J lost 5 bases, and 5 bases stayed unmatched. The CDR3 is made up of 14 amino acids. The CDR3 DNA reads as TGTGCCAGCAGTTTCCGGACAGGGCGGGAGACCCAGTACTTC. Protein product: CASSFRTGRETQYF.

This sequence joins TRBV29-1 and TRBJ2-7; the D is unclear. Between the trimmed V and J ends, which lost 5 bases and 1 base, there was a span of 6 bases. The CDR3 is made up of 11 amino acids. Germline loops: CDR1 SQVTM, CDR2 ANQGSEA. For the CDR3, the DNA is TGCAGCGTTTTGACATCCTACGAGCAGTACTTC. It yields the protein CSVLTSYEQYF.

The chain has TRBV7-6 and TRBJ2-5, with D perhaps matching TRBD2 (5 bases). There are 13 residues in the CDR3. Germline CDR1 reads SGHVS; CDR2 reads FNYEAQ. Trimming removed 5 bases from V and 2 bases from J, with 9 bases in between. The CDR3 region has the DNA TGTGCCAGCAGCCCTCGACTACAAGAGACCCAGTACTTC. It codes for CASSPRLQETQYF.

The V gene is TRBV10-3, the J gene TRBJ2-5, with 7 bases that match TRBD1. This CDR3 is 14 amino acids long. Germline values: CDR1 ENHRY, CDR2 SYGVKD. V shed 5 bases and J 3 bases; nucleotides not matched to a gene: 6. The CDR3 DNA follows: TGTGCCATCAGTAAACAGGGGTGGGAAGAGACCCAGTACTTC. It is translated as CAISKQGWEETQYF.

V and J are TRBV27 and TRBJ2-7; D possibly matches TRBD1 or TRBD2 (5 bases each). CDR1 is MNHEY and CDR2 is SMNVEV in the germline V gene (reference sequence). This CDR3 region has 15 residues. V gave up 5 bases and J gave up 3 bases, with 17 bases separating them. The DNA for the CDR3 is TGTGCCAGCAGTCGCCGGGACGGCTTTCTCTACGAGCAGTACTTC. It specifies CASSRRDGFLYEQYF.

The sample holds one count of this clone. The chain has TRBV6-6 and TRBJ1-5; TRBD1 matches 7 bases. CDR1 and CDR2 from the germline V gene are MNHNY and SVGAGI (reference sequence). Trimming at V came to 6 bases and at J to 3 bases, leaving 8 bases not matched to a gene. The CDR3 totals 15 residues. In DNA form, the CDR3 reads TGTGCCAGCAGCACTGGACAGGTTAACAATCAGCCCCAGCATTTT. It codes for CASSTGQVNNQPQHF.

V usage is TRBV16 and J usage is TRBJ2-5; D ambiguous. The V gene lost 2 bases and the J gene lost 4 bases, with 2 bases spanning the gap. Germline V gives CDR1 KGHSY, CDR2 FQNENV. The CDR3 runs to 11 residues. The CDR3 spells CASSQGETQYF. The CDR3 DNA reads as TGTGCCAGCAGCCAAGGAGAGACCCAGTACTTC.

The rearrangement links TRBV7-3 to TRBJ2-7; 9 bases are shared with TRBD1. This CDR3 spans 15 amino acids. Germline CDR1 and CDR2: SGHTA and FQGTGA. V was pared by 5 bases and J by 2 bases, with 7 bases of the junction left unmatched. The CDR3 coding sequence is TGTGCCAGCAGCCGTTCCGGGACAGGGACCTACGAGCAGTACTTC. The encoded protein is CASSRSGTGTYEQYF.

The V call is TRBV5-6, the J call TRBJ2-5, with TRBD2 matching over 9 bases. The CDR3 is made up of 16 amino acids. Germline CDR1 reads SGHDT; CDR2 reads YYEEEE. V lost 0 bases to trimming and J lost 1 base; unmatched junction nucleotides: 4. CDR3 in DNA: TGTGCCAGCAGCTTGGTTGGCGGGGGGGCCCAAGAGACCCAGTACTTC. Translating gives CASSLVGGGAQETQYF. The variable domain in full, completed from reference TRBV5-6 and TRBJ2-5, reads DAGVTQSPTHLIKTRGQQVTLRCSPKSGHDTVSWYQQALGQGPQFIFQYYEEEERQRGNFPDRFSGHQFPNYSSELNVNALLLGDSALYLCASSLVGGGAQETQYFGPGTRLLVL.

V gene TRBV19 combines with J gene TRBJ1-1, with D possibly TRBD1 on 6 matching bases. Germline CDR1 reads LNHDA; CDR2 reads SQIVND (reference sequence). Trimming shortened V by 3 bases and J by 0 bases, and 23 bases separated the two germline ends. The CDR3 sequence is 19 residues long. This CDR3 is CASSILGQGMHLMNTEAFF. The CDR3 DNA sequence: TGTGCCAGTAGTATTCTAGGTCAGGGGATGCACCTTATGAACACTGAAGCTTTCTTT.